This T cell receptor (beta chain) appears in the sequencing data of a study of shared clonotypes between healthy human individuals. Overall study context: Donors had three CD4 naive, three CD4 memory, two CD8 naive and one CD8 memory plate apiece.

CDR1 and CDR2 from the germline V gene are MRHNA and SNTAGT. The CDR3 is 14 residues long. V was cut by 3 bases and J by 2 bases, with 5 bases left in between. Broader study findings: It was only blood that was sampled, and tissue repertoires likely differ.

Naive CD8 cells lacked CD45RO, underwent positive selection for CCR7 and left out terminally differentiated effector memory CD45RA+ cells. Source study methods: ImmunoSEQ output lacked quality scores and full-length reads, limiting matched filtering. Profiling relied on immunoSEQ multiplex PCR, and the TCRdb table lists in-frame clones only, not all of them. V and J calls plus clone size are reproduced from that table; the DNA served to infer D and trimming. Of about 2.1 million clones listed, about 92% are singletons. As to this clone: The antigen is undetermined.

The V and J genes are TRBV6-4 and TRBJ2-6; D tentatively reads TRBD1 or TRBD2 (5 bases each). The sequence derives from a man aged 18 to 30 in good health. Some clones in this sample may be carry-over from other donors' samples. Material: naive CD8+ T cells from PBMCs. The CDR3 sequence is CASSEGAGANVLTF. Here the CDR3 DNA reads TGTGCCAGCAGTGAGGGGGCTGGGGCCAACGTCCTGACTTTC.